This is a list of T cell receptor beta chains from one sample in a study of early T cells in non-severe SARS-CoV-2 infection. TCRdb redid the calling of the 5' RACE reads with MiXCR, one entry per CDR3 protein. The sample lists some 57,000 distinct CDR3 sequences; roughly 8.2% were seen once. The sequencing sample was made of whole blood. These TCRs come from an adult who was a healthcare worker with PCR-confirmed SARS-CoV-2 infection or an uninfected control (not recorded which). Both conserved end residues are trimmed from each CDR3.

j_call	v_call	cdr3_aa
TRBJ1-1	TRBV27	ASRMTGMAEAF
TRBJ2-3	TRBV4-1	ASSPNVGGQNTDTQY
TRBJ1-5	TRBV19	ASSIGPRGGNQPQH
TRBJ2-7	TRBV7-2	ASSTGRGNLYEQY
TRBJ1-5	TRBV12-5	ASGSGRLSNQPQH
TRBJ1-3	TRBV18	ASSPDGPAGNTIY
TRBJ2-5	TRBV20-1	SARSDLKETQY
TRBJ2-5	TRBV6-2/TRBV6-3	ASSFLETPTETQY
TRBJ2-1	TRBV4-1	ASSQEVTVRNEQF
TRBJ2-1	TRBV7-8	ASSDAGLAGGNEQF
TRBJ2-7	TRBV29-1	SVVGVSYEQY
TRBJ2-5	TRBV7-6	ASSRNSDRGETQY
TRBJ2-1	TRBV12-5	ASGDSGSPRDEQF
TRBJ1-5	TRBV30	AWSVADRKNQPQH
TRBJ1-1	TRBV10-3	AISGQGNTEAF
TRBJ2-5	TRBV14	ASSQETFGTQY
TRBJ2-3	TRBV7-6	ASSLAGGPIDTQY
TRBJ2-7	TRBV3-1	ASSQFTSYEQY
TRBJ2-3	TRBV4-1	ASSQWSGGTDTQY
TRBJ2-3	TRBV7-2	ASSRPNTDTQY
TRBJ1-2	TRBV10-3	AISQDDYGYT
TRBJ2-3	TRBV7-8	ASSRHLRWGDTDTQY
TRBJ2-1	TRBV20-1	SAPGGTSGAYNEQF
TRBJ2-1	TRBV5-6	ASSLWGTPLEANEQF
TRBJ1-2	TRBV28	ASSPNEVVNYGYT
TRBJ2-7	TRBV7-9	ASTDRGTAYEQY
TRBJ2-1	TRBV12-3/TRBV12-4	ASSFGDRDYNEQF
TRBJ2-7	TRBV29-1	SVEVSGIYEQY
TRBJ2-2	TRBV7-7	ASSPMTGTGELF
TRBJ1-3	TRBV28	ASIRGVPSGNTIY
TRBJ1-3	TRBV6-5	ASSYSMIRGLAGNTIY
TRBJ2-5	TRBV14	ASSQVGREETQY
TRBJ2-5	TRBV4-1	ASSLHGTSDQETQY
TRBJ2-7	TRBV28	ASSLTSGNEQY
TRBJ2-7	TRBV4-2	ASSQDRGTYEQY
TRBJ1-3	TRBV12-3/TRBV12-4	ASRPIQGASGNTIY
TRBJ2-6	TRBV5-1	ASSLSVQSGANVLT
TRBJ2-7	TRBV11-2	ASSFSIGGAGEQY
TRBJ2-7	TRBV12-3/TRBV12-4	ASSLEAGVTYEQY
TRBJ2-1	TRBV20-1	SATLWRGMNNEQF
TRBJ2-3	TRBV28	ASSPQGPLDTQY
TRBJ2-1	TRBV7-2	ASSLVSGGADEQF
TRBJ2-3	TRBV20-1	SARITGTDTQY
TRBJ2-3	TRBV10-2	ASSESLTDTQY
TRBJ2-1	TRBV7-9	ASSGTMNNEQF
TRBJ2-1	TRBV12-3/TRBV12-4	ASGKQGDYNEQF
TRBJ2-1	TRBV15	ATSSRLAANEQF
TRBJ2-1	TRBV11-2	ASSPHLTGTGNEQF
TRBJ2-7	TRBV5-1	ASSIGQGVDEQY
TRBJ2-3	TRBV5-6	ASSFSRGGRDTQY
TRBJ2-3	TRBV7-3	ASSLGVGSTDTQY
TRBJ2-7	TRBV6-5	ASSYRGGYEQY
TRBJ1-2	TRBV4-2	ASSQAWQGRNYGYT
TRBJ2-7	TRBV12-3/TRBV12-4	ASSFNGGGEQY
TRBJ2-7	TRBV29-1	SVELQRSYEQY
TRBJ2-2	TRBV19	ASSLRLAGRGGELF
TRBJ1-2	TRBV7-2	ASSWAGNQARGYT
TRBJ2-7	TRBV9	ASSVATGGSLDEQY